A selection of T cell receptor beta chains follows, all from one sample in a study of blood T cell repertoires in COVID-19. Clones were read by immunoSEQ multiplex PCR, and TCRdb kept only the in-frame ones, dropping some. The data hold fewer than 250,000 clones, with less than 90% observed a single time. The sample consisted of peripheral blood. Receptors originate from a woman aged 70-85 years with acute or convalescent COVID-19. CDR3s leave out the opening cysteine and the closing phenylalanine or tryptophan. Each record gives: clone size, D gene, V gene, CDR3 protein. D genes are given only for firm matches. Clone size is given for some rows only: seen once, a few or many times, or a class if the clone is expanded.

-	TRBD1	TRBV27	ASRGQGLPNNEQF
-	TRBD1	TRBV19	ASSPSGTGGSYEQY
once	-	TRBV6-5	ASSGGPNYGYT
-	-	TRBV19	ASSTRDWNTGELF
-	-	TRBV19	ASSMGSYTDTQY
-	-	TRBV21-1	ASSKEGLGQGPGEQF
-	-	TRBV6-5	ASTRGRNSDTQY
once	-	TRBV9	ASSDGKNTEAF
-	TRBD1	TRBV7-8	ASSLASFDRVNGYT
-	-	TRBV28	ASSAQGSGRTEAF
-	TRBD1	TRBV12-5	ASGLAGQAYGYT
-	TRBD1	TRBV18	ASSPLSGTGRSTDTQY
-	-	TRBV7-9	ASSPSGAGELF
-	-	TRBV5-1	ASSLGGQNIYT
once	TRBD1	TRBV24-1	ATSDPGTAQRGADTQY
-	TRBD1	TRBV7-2	ASSSQGAGANVLT
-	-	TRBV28	ASSFRGREKLF
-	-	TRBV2	ASSEDGPFSGNTIY
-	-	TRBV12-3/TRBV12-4	ASSLGAGGELF
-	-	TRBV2	ASKGWTDTQY
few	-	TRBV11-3	ASSFQGGPTYEQY
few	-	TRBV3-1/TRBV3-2	ASSQDPHPKETQY
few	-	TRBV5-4	ASSEAGQPQH
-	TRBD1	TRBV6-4	ASSPRSGGMNTEAF
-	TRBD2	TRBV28	ASRGSGRAGELF
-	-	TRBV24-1	ATSGGQLDTQY
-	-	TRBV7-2	ASSFRGRGYEQY
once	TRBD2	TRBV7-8	ASSLPRGGQETQY
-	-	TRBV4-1	ASSQLPWRSSGNTIY
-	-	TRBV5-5	ASSTEISNQPQH
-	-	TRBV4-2	ASSQAGTGSTEAF
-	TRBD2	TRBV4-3	ASSQDTAGGSDTQY
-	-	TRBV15	ATSREGVGEKLF
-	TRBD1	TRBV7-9	ASSFRTGEESNQPQH
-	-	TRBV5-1	ASSLDSTEAF
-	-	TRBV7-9	ASSSTVNTGELF
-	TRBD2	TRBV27	ASSFLGGSSYNEQF